These T cell receptor beta chains were read from a single sample in a study of blood T cell repertoires in COVID-19. Generated by immunoSEQ multiplex PCR, the TCRdb table keeps only in-frame clones and is missing some. The sample includes about 110,000 clones, around four fifths of them seen just once. Sequencing input: peripheral blood. The receptors were sampled from a woman in her sixties with acute or convalescent COVID-19. Both conserved end residues are part of each CDR3. A D gene is named only where the DNA matches it firmly. Rows give clone size only sometimes, using once, few, many, or a class for an expanded clone.

J gene | V gene | D gene | clone size | CDR3 DNA | CDR3 protein
TRBJ2-2 | TRBV9 | . | . | TGTGCCAGCAGCGTAGCACTGCCCACCGGGGAGCTGTTTTTT | CASSVALPTGELFF
TRBJ1-1 | TRBV13 | TRBD1 | . | TGTGCCAGCAGCCCAACCGAGGGGGCGGATACTGAAGCTTTCTTT | CASSPTEGADTEAFF
TRBJ2-5 | TRBV30 | . | . | TGTGCCTGGAGTGACAGTCCGCGGGACCTCAAAGAGACCCAGTACTTC | CAWSDSPRDLKETQYF
TRBJ1-1 | TRBV6-5 | . | . | TGTGCCAGCAGTCAAAAGTGGGGGCGGGAAGCTTTCTTT | CASSQKWGREAFF
TRBJ2-1 | TRBV7-2 | TRBD2 | . | TGTGCCAGCATGGTAGCGGGAGGTCATGAGCAGTTCTTC | CASMVAGGHEQFF
TRBJ1-2 | TRBV6-4 | TRBD1 | . | TGTGCCAGCAGTGAAAGTAGGGGGGACAGCTACTATGGCTACACCTTC | CASSESRGDSYYGYTF
TRBJ2-1 | TRBV5-1 | TRBD1 | . | TGCGCCAGCAGCTTCGGGGACAGGGGTAATGAGCAGTTCTTC | CASSFGDRGNEQFF
TRBJ2-5 | TRBV29-1 | TRBD1 | . | TGCAGCGTTGATAGGGGGCTAAGAGAGACCCAGTACTTC | CSVDRGLRETQYF
TRBJ2-3 | TRBV7-2 | TRBD2 | . | TGTGCCAGCAGCTTACCTCCGTCCGGGACTAGCGGGAGGATAGATACGCAGTATTTT | CASSLPPSGTSGRIDTQYF
TRBJ1-3 | TRBV11-3 | . | . | TGTGCCAGCAGCTCGACAGGCTCTGGAAACACCATATATTTT | CASSSTGSGNTIYF
TRBJ2-1 | TRBV6-6 | . | . | TGTGCCACATGGGGGGACGAGCAGTTCTTC | CATWGDEQFF
TRBJ2-7 | TRBV7-9 | TRBD1 | . | TGTGCCAGCAGCTTAAACCCCCTCGACAGGGGTAATGAGCAGTACTTC | CASSLNPLDRGNEQYF
TRBJ1-1 | TRBV10-3 | . | once | TGTGCCATCAGTGACCCTCCGGGTTCTCTCGTCCCTGAAGCTTTCTTT | CAISDPPGSLVPEAFF
TRBJ1-5 | TRBV28 | TRBD1 | few | TGTGCCAGTATTACAGGGGGCCAGCCCCAGCATTTT | CASITGGQPQHF
TRBJ1-2 | TRBV21-1 | . | . | TGTGCCAGCAGCAGCGGGGAAGGCCCTAATTACTATGGCTACACCTTC | CASSSGEGPNYYGYTF
TRBJ2-5 | TRBV30 | TRBD2 | . | TGTGCCTGGCGGCGGGGGGAGACCCAGTACTTC | CAWRRGETQYF
TRBJ1-1 | TRBV18 | TRBD1 | few | TGTGCCAGCTCACCAAGCTCCCCAGGGGGCTATACTGAAGCTTTCTTT | CASSPSSPGGYTEAFF
TRBJ1-2 | TRBV27 | TRBD1 | . | TGTGCCAGCAGTTTATCGAGGACAGGGGGTGGCTACACCTTC | CASSLSRTGGGYTF
TRBJ1-2 | TRBV12-3/TRBV12-4 | TRBD1 | . | TGTGCCAGCAGTTTCCAGGGGGTTGCTGGCTACACCTTC | CASSFQGVAGYTF
TRBJ2-3 | TRBV9 | . | . | TGTGCCAGCAGCGTCTGGGACGGGAGAAGCACAGATACGCAGTATTTT | CASSVWDGRSTDTQYF
TRBJ2-2 | TRBV5-1 | . | . | TGCGCCAGCAGCGCAACGGACAGCTTTACCAGGTCCGGGGAGCTGTTTTTT | CASSATDSFTRSGELFF
TRBJ2-1 | TRBV27 | TRBD2 | . | TGTGCCAGCATTGTATGGGGGACCGGGGGGAATGAGCAGTTCTTC | CASIVWGTGGNEQFF
TRBJ1-2 | TRBV28 | TRBD1 | . | TGTGCCAGCACCCAAGGGGGCCTCTATGGCTACACCTTC | CASTQGGLYGYTF